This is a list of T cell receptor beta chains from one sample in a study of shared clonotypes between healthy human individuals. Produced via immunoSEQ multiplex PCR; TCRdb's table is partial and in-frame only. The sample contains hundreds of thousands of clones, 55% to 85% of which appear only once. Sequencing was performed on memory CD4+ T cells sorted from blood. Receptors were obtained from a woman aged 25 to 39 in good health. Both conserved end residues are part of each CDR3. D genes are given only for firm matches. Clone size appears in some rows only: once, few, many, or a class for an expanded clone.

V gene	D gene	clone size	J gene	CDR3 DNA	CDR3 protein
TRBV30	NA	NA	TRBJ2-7	TGTGCCTGGAGTGACCCTTGGGCAGGACGGTACGAGCAGTACTTC	CAWSDPWAGRYEQYF
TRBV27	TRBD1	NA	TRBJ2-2	TGTGCCAGCAGTTTATTCCGTGGACAGGCGATCACCGGGGAGCTGTTTTTT	CASSLFRGQAITGELFF
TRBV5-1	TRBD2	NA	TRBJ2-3	TGCGCCAGCGCCAGTAGCGGGGGAATGGGGGATACGCAGTATTTT	CASASSGGMGDTQYF
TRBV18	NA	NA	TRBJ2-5	TGTGCCAGCTCACTAACTAAAGAGACCCAGTACTTC	CASSLTKETQYF
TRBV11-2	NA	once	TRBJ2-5	TGTGCCAGCAGCCCTGGGCTCGAAGAGACCCAGTACTTC	CASSPGLEETQYF
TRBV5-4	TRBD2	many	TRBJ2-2	TGTGCCAGCAGCTTGGGCCTAGCGGGAAGCACCGGGGAGCTGTTTTTT	CASSLGLAGSTGELFF
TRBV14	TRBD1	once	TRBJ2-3	TGTGCCAGCAGCCCAGGGGGTACGGTTTGGCGGGCAGATACGCAGTATTTT	CASSPGGTVWRADTQYF
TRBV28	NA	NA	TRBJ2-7	TGTGCCAGCAGTCTACCCTTGGAGAGGTACGAGCAGTACTTC	CASSLPLERYEQYF
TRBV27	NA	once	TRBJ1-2	TGTGCCAGCAGTTCTATCGGTCGCACAGGGTGGAACTATGGCTACACCTTC	CASSSIGRTGWNYGYTF
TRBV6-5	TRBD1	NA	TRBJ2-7	TGTGCCAGCAGTTATTCCGGGACAGGACCCTACGAGCAGTACTTC	CASSYSGTGPYEQYF
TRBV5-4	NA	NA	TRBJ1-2	TGTGCCAGCAGCTTGGAGGGGGTTATCTATGGCTACACCTTC	CASSLEGVIYGYTF
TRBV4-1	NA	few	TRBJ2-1	TGCGCCAGCAGCCAAGAGGTTTATTTTGGGTTGCGAACGAGCTCCTACAATGAGCAGTTCTTC	CASSQEVYFGLRTSSYNEQFF
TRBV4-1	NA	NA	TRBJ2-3	TGCGCCAGCAGCGGAACTAGAGCGCGAACAGATACGCAGTATTTT	CASSGTRARTDTQYF
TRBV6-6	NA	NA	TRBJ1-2	TGTGCCAGCAGTTACCAGCCAAGCGGGCCTGGCTACACCTTC	CASSYQPSGPGYTF
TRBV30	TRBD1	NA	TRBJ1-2	TGTGCCTGGAGTGAGCAGGGGGACTATGGCTACACCTTC	CAWSEQGDYGYTF
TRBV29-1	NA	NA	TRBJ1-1	TGCAGCGTTGTCCCTAGAGGAATGCCTGAAGCTTTCTTT	CSVVPRGMPEAFF
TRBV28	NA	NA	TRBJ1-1	TGTGCCAGCAGTACCTACGTTAGGGGCCGAACTGAAGCTTTCTTT	CASSTYVRGRTEAFF